This is a list of T cell receptor beta chains from one sample in a study of control samples from healthy donors and cancer patients. Profiled with immunoSEQ multiplex PCR; TCRdb holds only in-frame clones, not every one. The profile shows around 99,000 clones, 90% of them singletons. Sequenced sample: blood. These receptors all come from a human donor in good health. The donor label of this sample is uncertain. Both conserved end residues are part of each CDR3. D genes are given only for firm matches. Clone size, where shown, is once, few, many, or a class for clones that have expanded.

clone size | J gene | D gene | V gene | CDR3 DNA | CDR3 protein
- | TRBJ1-1 | - | TRBV28 | TGTGCCAGCAGATTCTCAGGGGCCCAGAACACTGAAGCTTTCTTT | CASRFSGAQNTEAFF
- | TRBJ1-5 | TRBD1 | TRBV19 | TGTGCCAGTAGTGCCCAGTCCGGGACAGGGGCCTATCAGCCCCAGCATTTT | CASSAQSGTGAYQPQHF
- | TRBJ1-5 | - | TRBV4-2 | TGTGCCAGCAGCCAAGATCCTGGCGATCAGCCCCAGCATTTT | CASSQDPGDQPQHF
- | TRBJ2-4 | - | TRBV6-5 | TGTGCCAGCAGAACCGGATCCAAAAACATTCAGTACTTC | CASRTGSKNIQYF
- | TRBJ2-7 | - | TRBV24-1 | TGTGCCACCAGTGATTTGGGATTTTACGGGACAAACTCCTACGAGCAGTACTTC | CATSDLGFYGTNSYEQYF
- | TRBJ2-3 | - | TRBV6-4 | TGTGCCAGCAGTGATGGAGCAGGGGGCGGGGGGGCAGATACGCAGTATTTT | CASSDGAGGGGADTQYF
- | TRBJ2-1 | - | TRBV11-3 | TGTGCCAGCAGCGCCGGGACCTCCAGGACGGTTGAGCAGTTCTTC | CASSAGTSRTVEQFF
- | TRBJ1-1 | - | TRBV6-5 | TGTGCCAGCAGGGTAGGGAACACTGAAGCTTTCTTT | CASRVGNTEAFF
- | TRBJ2-1 | TRBD1 | TRBV6-6 | TGTGCCAGCAGCTCCCCTGGGACAGGATCCAATGAGCAGTTCTTC | CASSSPGTGSNEQFF
- | TRBJ2-2 | TRBD1 | TRBV18 | TGTGCCAGCTCACCCGACAGGGCGAACGGGGAGCTGTTTTTT | CASSPDRANGELFF
- | TRBJ1-1 | - | TRBV19 | TGTGCCAGTAGCCGGTTAGGGGCAGGGGAGTCGAACACTGAAGCTTTCTTT | CASSRLGAGESNTEAFF
- | TRBJ1-4 | - | TRBV7-9 | TGTGCCAGCAGCCCGGATGGGGCTTATACTGAAAAACTGTTTTTT | CASSPDGAYTEKLFF
few | TRBJ2-7 | - | TRBV11-3 | TGTGCCAGCAGCTTAGGTCGCGGTGACAATCAGCAGTACTTC | CASSLGRGDNQQYF
- | TRBJ1-4 | - | TRBV6-5 | TGTGCCAGTACAAACCTGTTAAATGAAAAACTGTTTTTT | CASTNLLNEKLFF
- | TRBJ2-1 | - | TRBV10-3 | TGTGCCATCAGTGATTCGGACAGCTATAACAATGAGCAGTTCTTC | CAISDSDSYNNEQFF
once | TRBJ2-5 | - | TRBV28 | TGTGCCAGCAGTTTACCGGAGGTTGGGACCCAGTACTTC | CASSLPEVGTQYF
- | TRBJ2-5 | TRBD2 | TRBV11-2 | TGTGCCAGCAGCACTGGGACTAGCGGGGGGGCCTATGAGACCCAGTACTTC | CASSTGTSGGAYETQYF
- | TRBJ1-2 | - | TRBV18 | TGTGCCAGCTCACCAACAGGGAGTAACTATGGCTACACCTTC | CASSPTGSNYGYTF
once | TRBJ2-1 | - | TRBV19 | TGTGCCAGTAGTATAGAGAGCTCCTACAATGAGCAGTTCTTC | CASSIESSYNEQFF
- | TRBJ2-5 | - | TRBV24-1 | TGTGCCACCAGTGACTCAGCGCAAGAGACCCAGTACTTC | CATSDSAQETQYF
few | TRBJ1-2 | TRBD1 | TRBV5-4 | TGTGCCAGCAGCCTCGGGACAGGGCAAAGAGGCTACACCTTC | CASSLGTGQRGYTF
- | TRBJ1-1 | - | TRBV6-2/TRBV6-3 | TGTGCCAGCAGTTTGGTCGGGGGGAACACTGAAGCTTTCTTT | CASSLVGGNTEAFF
- | TRBJ1-1 | - | TRBV6-5 | TGTGCCAGCAGTCAGAGGGATGCGCTGGGAGCTTTCTTT | CASSQRDALGAFF
once | TRBJ2-2 | TRBD1 | TRBV19 | TGTGCCAGTAGTCCGGTACAGGGGCCCGGGGAGCTGTTTTTT | CASSPVQGPGELFF
- | TRBJ2-3 | TRBD2 | TRBV18 | TGTGCCAGCTCACCCTCGTTCGGGGCTCTAGCGGGGGGGCCTTCAGATACGCAGTATTTT | CASSPSFGALAGGPSDTQYF
- | TRBJ1-5 | TRBD1 | TRBV5-8 | TGTGCCAGCAGCCGGACAGGGGGCTCTAAACAGCCCCAGCATTTT | CASSRTGGSKQPQHF
- | TRBJ1-3 | - | TRBV6-6 | TGTGCCAGCATGGTGGATAGGACTGGAAACACCATATATTTT | CASMVDRTGNTIYF
- | TRBJ1-5 | - | TRBV27 | TGTGCCAGCAGTGGGACGGCGGGGGAGCCCCAGCATTTT | CASSGTAGEPQHF
once | TRBJ2-1 | TRBD1 | TRBV6-4 | TGTGCCAGCAGTGAGACAGGGGGCAATATCGATGAGCAGTTCTTC | CASSETGGNIDEQFF
- | TRBJ1-6 | - | TRBV3-1/TRBV3-2 | TGTGCCAGCAGCCAAGGGGCAGCCATAAATTCACCCCTCCACTTT | CASSQGAAINSPLHF
- | TRBJ2-7 | - | TRBV5-1 | TGCGCCAGCAGCTTGGCCGTCGGGTCAATCGTGGACGAGCAGTACTTC | CASSLAVGSIVDEQYF
once | TRBJ2-3 | - | TRBV2 | TGTGCCAGCAGTGATGCAGGGGTCACAGATACGCAGTATTTT | CASSDAGVTDTQYF
- | TRBJ1-2 | - | TRBV7-2 | TGTGCCAGCAGCTTAGGAGCGTCATATGGGTATGGCTACACCTTC | CASSLGASYGYGYTF
- | TRBJ1-1 | - | TRBV29-1 | TGCAGCGTTGACTCATCAGTGAACACTGAAGCTTTCTTT | CSVDSSVNTEAFF
- | TRBJ2-7 | - | TRBV18 | TGTGCCAGCTCACCTTTGGACAGTTCCTACGAGCAGTACTTC | CASSPLDSSYEQYF
- | TRBJ2-7 | - | TRBV9 | TGTGCCAGCAGCGTCAACAGCTACGAGCAGTACTTC | CASSVNSYEQYF
- | TRBJ1-3 | - | TRBV9 | TGTGCCAGCAGCGTAGAACAGGGTCGAAACACCATATATTTT | CASSVEQGRNTIYF
- | TRBJ2-3 | - | TRBV28 | TGTGCCAGCAGGCCACCTCGTTCAACACCAGGGAATACGCAGTATTTT | CASRPPRSTPGNTQYF
- | TRBJ1-1 | - | TRBV27 | TGTGCCAGCAGTTTATCAAGGAACACTGAAGCTTTCTTT | CASSLSRNTEAFF
- | TRBJ2-6 | - | TRBV25-1 | TGTGCCAGCAACGCGGGACACTCTGGGGCCAACGTCCTGACTTTC | CASNAGHSGANVLTF
- | TRBJ2-1 | - | TRBV7-9 | TGTGCCAGCAGCTTAAACAGGGAGGTACGTGAGCAGTTCTTC | CASSLNREVREQFF
- | TRBJ2-2 | - | TRBV4-3 | TGCGCCAGCAGCCAAGATTCCGATGCGGCAGGCACCGGGGAGCTGTTTTTT | CASSQDSDAAGTGELFF
- | TRBJ1-1 | - | TRBV24-1 | TGTGCCACCAAGATGCGGGCGCGCAACACTGAAGCTTTCTTT | CATKMRARNTEAFF
- | TRBJ1-3 | - | TRBV28 | TGTGCCAGCGGGGGAAACACCATATATTTT | CASGGNTIYF